This T cell receptor (beta chain) was recovered during a study of cytomegalovirus exposure and HLA in healthy donors. In the PCR, 60 Vbeta and 13 Jbeta primers were used. Measured with immunoSEQ multiplex PCR; TCRdb has only the in-frame clones, and not every one. The repertoire holds 150,000 to 200,000 clones, with 80% to 85% as singletons. General study points: Overall, around 160 TCR beta chains were annotated as cytomegalovirus-associated.

Notes on this clone: Its specificity is not known. One junction end disagrees with the germline gene, perhaps due to a read error.

Germline V CDR1 and CDR2: SEHNR, FQNEAQ (reference sequence). This CDR3 comprises 14 residues. V and J are TRBV7-9 and TRBJ1-4; D gene uncertain. This receptor was taken from a woman aged 18-29 years in good health and CMV-seronegative. Material for sequencing was PBMCs. DNA of the CDR3: TGTTCCAGCAGCTTTCTTGCAACTAATGAAAAACTGTTTTTT. Translating it yields CSSSFLATNEKLFF.